This TCR beta chain was retrieved from a study of T cell responses to AZD1222 COVID-19 vaccine. Of note for this clone: Its antigen is unidentified.

TCRdb keeps only in-frame clones here, not all; method: immunoSEQ multiplex PCR. This table holds some 170,000 clones, 91% found once. Broader study findings: Two AZD1222 doses significantly raised spike-specific TCR breadth and depth over controls.

Looked up from germline, CDR1 is SEHNR and CDR2 is FQNEAQ (reference sequence). The length of the CDR3 is 17 residues. Deletions cut 6 bases from V and 0 bases from J, with 18 bases between. This clonotype was obtained from an adult who received the AZD1222 COVID-19 vaccine. The sequenced sample was peripheral blood, obtained 28 days after the second AZD1222 dose. The chain employs TRBV7-9 and TRBJ2-1; perhaps TRBD2 as D (6 bases). CDR3 DNA sequence: TGTGCCAGCAGTAATAGCGCGCGGGGTGCCTCCTACAATGAGCAGTTCTTC. The encoded protein is CASSNSARGASYNEQFF.